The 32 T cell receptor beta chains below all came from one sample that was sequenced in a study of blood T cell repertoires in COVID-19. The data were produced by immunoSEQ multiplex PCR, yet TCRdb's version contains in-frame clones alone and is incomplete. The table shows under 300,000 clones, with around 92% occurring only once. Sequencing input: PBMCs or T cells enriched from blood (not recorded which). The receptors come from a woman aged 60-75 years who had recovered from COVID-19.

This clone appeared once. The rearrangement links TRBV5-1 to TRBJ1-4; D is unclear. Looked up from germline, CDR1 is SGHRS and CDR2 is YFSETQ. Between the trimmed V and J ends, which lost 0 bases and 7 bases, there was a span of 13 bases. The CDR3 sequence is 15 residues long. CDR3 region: CASSLAAGGGEKLFF. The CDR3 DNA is TGCGCCAGCAGCTTGGCCGCAGGAGGTGGTGAAAAACTGTTTTTT.

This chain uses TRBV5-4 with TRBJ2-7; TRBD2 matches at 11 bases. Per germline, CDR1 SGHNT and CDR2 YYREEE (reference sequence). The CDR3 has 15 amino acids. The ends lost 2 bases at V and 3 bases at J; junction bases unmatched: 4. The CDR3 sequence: CASSFGTSGDYEQYF. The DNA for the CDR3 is TGTGCCAGCAGCTTTGGGACTAGCGGAGACTACGAGCAGTACTTC.

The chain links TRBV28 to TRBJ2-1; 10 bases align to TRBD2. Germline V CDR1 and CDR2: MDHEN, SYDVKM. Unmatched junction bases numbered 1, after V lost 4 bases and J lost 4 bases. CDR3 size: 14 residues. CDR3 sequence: CASSSSGGYNEQFF. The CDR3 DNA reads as TGTGCCAGCAGTTCTAGCGGGGGTTACAATGAGCAGTTCTTC.

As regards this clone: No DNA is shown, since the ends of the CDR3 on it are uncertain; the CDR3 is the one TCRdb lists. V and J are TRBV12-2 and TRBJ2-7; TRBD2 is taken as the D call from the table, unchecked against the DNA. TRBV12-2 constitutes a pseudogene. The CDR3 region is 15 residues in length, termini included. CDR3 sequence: CASRFGLGSSYEQYF.

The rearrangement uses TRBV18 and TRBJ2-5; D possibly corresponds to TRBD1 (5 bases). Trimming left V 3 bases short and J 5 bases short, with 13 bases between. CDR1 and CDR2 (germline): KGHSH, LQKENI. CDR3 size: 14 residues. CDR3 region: CASSPTDTWETQYF. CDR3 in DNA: TGTGCCAGCTCACCCACGGACACTTGGGAGACCCAGTACTTC.

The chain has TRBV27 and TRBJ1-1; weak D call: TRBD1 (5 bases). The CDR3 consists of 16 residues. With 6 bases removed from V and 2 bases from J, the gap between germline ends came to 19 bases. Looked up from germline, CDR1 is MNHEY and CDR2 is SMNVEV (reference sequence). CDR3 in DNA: TGTGCCAGCAGGGGGGTAGGGGACTGGGTCAACACTGAAGCTTTCTTT. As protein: CASRGVGDWVNTEAFF.

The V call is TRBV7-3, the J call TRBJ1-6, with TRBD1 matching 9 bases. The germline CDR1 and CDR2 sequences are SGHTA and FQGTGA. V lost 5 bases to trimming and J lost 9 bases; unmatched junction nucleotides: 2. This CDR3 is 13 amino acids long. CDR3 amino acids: CASSQDRGSPLHF. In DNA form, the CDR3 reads TGTGCCAGCAGCCAGGACAGGGGTTCACCCCTCCACTTT.

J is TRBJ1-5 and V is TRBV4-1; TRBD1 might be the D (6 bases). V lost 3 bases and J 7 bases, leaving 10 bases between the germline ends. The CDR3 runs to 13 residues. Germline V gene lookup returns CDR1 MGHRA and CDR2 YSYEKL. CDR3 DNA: TGCGCCAGCAGCCACCCGGGGGGCCAGCCCCAGCATTTT. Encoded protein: CASSHPGGQPQHF.

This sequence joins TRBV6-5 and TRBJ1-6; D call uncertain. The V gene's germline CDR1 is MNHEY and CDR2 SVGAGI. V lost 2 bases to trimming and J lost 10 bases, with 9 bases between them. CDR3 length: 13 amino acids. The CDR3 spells CASSYGDKSPLHF. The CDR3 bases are TGTGCCAGCAGTTACGGCGACAAATCACCCCTCCACTTT.

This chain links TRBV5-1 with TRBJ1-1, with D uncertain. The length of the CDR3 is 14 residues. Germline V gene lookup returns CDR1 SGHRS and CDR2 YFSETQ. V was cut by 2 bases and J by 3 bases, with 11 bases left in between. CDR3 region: CASSFQAVDTEAFF. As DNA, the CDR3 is TGCGCCAGCAGCTTCCAAGCGGTGGACACTGAAGCTTTCTTT.

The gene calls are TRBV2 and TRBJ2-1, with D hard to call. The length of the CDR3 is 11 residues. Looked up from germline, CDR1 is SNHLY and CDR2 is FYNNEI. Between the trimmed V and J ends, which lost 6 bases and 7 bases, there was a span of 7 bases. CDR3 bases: TGTGCCAGCAGGGCGGATAATGAGCAGTTCTTC. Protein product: CASRADNEQFF.

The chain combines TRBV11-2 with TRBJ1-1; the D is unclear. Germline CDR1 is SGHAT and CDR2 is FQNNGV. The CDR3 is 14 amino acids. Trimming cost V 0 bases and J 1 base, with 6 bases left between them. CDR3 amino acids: CASSLDRRNTEAFF. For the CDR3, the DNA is TGTGCCAGCAGCTTAGATAGAAGGAACACTGAAGCTTTCTTT.

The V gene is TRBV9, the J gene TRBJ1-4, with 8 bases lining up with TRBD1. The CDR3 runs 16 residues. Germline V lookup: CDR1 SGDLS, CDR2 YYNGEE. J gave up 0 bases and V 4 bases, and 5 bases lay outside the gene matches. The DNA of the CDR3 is TGTGCCAGCAGCATGGACAGGGATACAACTAATGAAAAACTGTTTTTT. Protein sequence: CASSMDRDTTNEKLFF.

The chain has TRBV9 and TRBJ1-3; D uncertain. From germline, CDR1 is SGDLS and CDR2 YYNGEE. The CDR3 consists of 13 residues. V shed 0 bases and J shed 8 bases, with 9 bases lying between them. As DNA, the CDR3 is TGTGCCAGCAGCGTAGATCGCGGGGACACCATATATTTT. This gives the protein CASSVDRGDTIYF. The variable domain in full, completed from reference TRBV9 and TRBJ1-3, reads DSGVTQTPKHLITATGQRVTLRCSPRSGDLSVYWYQQSLDQGLQFLIQYYNGEERAKGNILERFSAQQFPDLHSELNLSSLELGDSALYFCASSVDRGDTIYFGEGSWLTVV.

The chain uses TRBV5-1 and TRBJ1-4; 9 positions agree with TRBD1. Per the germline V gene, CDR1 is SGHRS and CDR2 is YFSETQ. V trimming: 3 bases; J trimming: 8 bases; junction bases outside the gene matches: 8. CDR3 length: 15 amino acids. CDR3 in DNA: TGCGCCAGCAGCTCACAGGGGGCTTCGGGGGAAAAACTGTTTTTT. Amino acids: CASSSQGASGEKLFF.

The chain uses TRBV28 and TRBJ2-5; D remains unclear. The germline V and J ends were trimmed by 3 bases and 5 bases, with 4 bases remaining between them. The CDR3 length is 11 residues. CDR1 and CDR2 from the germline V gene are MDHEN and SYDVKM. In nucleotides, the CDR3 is TGTGCCAGCAGTTTCTATGAGACCCAGTACTTC. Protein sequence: CASSFYETQYF.

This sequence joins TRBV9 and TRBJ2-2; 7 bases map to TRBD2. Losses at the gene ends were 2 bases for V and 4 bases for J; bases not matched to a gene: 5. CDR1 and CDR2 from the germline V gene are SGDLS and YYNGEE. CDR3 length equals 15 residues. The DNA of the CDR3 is TGTGCCAGCAGCGTGACTAGCTCAGGCACCGGGGAGCTGTTTTTT. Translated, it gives CASSVTSSGTGELFF. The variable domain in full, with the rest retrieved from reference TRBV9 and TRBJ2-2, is DSGVTQTPKHLITATGQRVTLRCSPRSGDLSVYWYQQSLDQGLQFLIQYYNGEERAKGNILERFSAQQFPDLHSELNLSSLELGDSALYFCASSVTSSGTGELFFGEGSRLTVL.

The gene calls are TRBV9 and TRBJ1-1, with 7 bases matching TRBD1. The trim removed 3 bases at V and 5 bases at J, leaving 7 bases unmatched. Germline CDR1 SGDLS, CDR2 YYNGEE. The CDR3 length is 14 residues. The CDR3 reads CASSATGFGTEAFF. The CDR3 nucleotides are TGTGCCAGCAGCGCGACAGGGTTCGGTACTGAAGCTTTCTTT.

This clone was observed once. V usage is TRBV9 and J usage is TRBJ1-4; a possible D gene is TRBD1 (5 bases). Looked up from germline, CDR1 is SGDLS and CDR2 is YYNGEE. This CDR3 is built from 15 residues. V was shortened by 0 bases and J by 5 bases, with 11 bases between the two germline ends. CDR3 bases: TGTGCCAGCAGCGTAGATATAGGGGAAAATGAAAAACTGTTTTTT. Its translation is CASSVDIGENEKLFF.

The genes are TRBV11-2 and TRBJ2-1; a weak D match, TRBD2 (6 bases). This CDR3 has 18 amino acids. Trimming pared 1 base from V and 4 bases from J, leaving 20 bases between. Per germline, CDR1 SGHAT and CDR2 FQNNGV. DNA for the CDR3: TGTGCCAGCAGCTTAGCTCGTGGCGGGATTTCGAGATACAATGAGCAGTTCTTC. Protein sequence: CASSLARGGISRYNEQFF.

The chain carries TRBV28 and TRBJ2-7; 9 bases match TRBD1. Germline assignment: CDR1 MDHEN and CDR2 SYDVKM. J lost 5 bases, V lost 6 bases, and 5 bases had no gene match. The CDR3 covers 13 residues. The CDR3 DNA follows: TGTGCCAGCAGATCGGGACAGGGTCACGAGCAGTACTTC. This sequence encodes CASRSGQGHEQYF.

The DNA of the CDR3 is TGTGCCACTTCTGAGGGGGTAGCTAACTATGGCTACACCTTC. Translated: CATSEGVANYGYTF. The J gene is TRBJ1-2, the V gene TRBV4-2; TRBD1 is a possible D gene (6 bases). CDR1 is LGHNA, CDR2 YNFKEQ, per germline. This CDR3 has 14 residues. V was shortened by 10 bases and J by 0 bases, with 15 bases between the two germline ends.

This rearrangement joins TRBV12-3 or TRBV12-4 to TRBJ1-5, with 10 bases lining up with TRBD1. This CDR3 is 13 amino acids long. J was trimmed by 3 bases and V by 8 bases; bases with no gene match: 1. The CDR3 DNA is TGTGCCAGCGGACAGGGGGACAATCAGCCCCAGCATTTT. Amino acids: CASGQGDNQPQHF.

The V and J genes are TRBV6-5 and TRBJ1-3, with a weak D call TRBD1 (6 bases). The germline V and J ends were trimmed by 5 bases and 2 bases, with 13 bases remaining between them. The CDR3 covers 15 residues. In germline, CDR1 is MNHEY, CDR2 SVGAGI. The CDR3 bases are TGTGCCAGCAGTCGGGGGGCGGAGGCTGGAAACACCATATATTTT. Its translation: CASSRGAEAGNTIYF.

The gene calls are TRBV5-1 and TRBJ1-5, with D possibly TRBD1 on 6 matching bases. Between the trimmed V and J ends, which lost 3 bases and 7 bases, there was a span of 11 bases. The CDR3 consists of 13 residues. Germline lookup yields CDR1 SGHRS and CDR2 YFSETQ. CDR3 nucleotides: TGCGCCAGCAGCTGGGACAACGACCAGCCCCAGCATTTT. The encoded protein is CASSWDNDQPQHF.

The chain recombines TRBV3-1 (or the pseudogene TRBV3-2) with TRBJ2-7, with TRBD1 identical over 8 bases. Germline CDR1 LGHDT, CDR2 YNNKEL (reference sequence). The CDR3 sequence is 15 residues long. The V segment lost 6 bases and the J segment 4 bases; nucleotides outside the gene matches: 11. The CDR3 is CASRTWTGTAYEQYF. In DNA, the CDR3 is TGTGCCAGCAGAACGTGGACAGGGACGGCGTACGAGCAGTACTTC.

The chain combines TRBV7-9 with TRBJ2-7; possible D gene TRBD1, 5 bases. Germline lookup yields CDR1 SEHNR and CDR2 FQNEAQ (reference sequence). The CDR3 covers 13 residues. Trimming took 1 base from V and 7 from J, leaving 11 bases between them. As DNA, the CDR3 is TGTGCCAGCAGCTTAGGTCAGGGCTTAGAGCAGTACTTC. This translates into CASSLGQGLEQYF. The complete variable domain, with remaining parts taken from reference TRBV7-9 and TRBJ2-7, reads DTGVSQNPRHKITKRGQNVTFRCDPISEHNRLYWYRQTLGQGPEFLTYFQNEAQLEKSRLLSDRFSAERPKGSFSTLEIQRTEQGDSAMYLCASSLGQGLEQYFGPGTRLTVT.

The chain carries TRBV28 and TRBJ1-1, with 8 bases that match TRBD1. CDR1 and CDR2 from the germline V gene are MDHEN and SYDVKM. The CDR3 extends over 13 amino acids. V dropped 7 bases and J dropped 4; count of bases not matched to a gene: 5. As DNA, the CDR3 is TGTGCCAGCACCACAGGGGGGAGCACTGAAGCTTTCTTT. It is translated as CASTTGGSTEAFF.

The CDR3 is CASSFQGRGEAFF. The CDR3 nucleotides read TGTGCCAGCAGCTTCCAGGGGAGAGGTGAAGCTTTCTTT. The rearrangement links TRBV11-2 to TRBJ1-1, with D perhaps matching TRBD1 (6 bases). Germline V gene data show CDR1 as SGHAT and CDR2 as FQNNGV. Trimming pared 3 bases from V and 7 bases from J, leaving 12 bases between. The CDR3 consists of 13 residues.

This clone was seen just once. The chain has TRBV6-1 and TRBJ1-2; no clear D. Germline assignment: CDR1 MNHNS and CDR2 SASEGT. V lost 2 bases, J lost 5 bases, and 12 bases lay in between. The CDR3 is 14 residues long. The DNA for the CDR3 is TGTGCCAGCAGTGAATACAGAGCTGGATATGGCTACACCTTC. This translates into CASSEYRAGYGYTF.

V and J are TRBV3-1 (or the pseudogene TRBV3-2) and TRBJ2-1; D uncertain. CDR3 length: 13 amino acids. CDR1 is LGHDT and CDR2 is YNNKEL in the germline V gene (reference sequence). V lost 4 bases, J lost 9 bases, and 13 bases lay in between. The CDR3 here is CASSRSDLGEQFF. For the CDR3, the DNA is TGTGCCAGCAGCCGATCTGACTTAGGTGAGCAGTTCTTC.

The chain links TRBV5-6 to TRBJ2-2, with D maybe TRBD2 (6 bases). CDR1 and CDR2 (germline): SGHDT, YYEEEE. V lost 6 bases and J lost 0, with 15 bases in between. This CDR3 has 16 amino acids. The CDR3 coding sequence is TGTGCCAGCACCTGGGGTAGCGGTGCGAACACCGGGGAGCTGTTTTTT. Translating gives CASTWGSGANTGELFF.